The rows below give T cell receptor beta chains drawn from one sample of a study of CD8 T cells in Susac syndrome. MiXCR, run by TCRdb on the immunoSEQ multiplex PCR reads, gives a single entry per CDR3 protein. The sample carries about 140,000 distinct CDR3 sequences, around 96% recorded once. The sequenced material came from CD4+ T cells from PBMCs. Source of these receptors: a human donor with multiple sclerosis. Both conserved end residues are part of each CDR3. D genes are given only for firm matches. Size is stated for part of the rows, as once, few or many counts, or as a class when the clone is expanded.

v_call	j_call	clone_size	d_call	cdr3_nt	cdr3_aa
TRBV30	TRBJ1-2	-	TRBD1	TGTGCCTGGAGTAGGACAGGGTATGGCTACACCTTC	CAWSRTGYGYTF
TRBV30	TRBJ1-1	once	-	TGTGCCTGGAGTGCCCCACTGGGCGGCACTGAAGCTTTCTTT	CAWSAPLGGTEAFF
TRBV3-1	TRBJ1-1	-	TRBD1	TGTGCCAGCAGCCAAGAAGGGGAGCTGGGACAGCTGAACACTGAAGCTTTCTTT	CASSQEGELGQLNTEAFF
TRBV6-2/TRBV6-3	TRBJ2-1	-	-	TGTGCCAGCAGTTACTCGAATCCCCTAGGGGTCTACAATGAGCAGTTCTTC	CASSYSNPLGVYNEQFF
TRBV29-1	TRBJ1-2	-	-	TGCAGCGTTGAGACACTAGGGTTTGGGGACTATGGCTACACCTTC	CSVETLGFGDYGYTF
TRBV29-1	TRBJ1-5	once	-	TGCAGCGTTGAAGATCGCCGGGGGCAGCCCCAGCATTTT	CSVEDRRGQPQHF
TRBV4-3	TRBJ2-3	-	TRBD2	TGCGCCAGCAGCCACGCTACCCGACTGGGCGGGGGGACAGATACGCAGTATTTT	CASSHATRLGGGTDTQYF
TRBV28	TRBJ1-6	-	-	TGTGCCAGCAGCCTACTCCCCTATAATTCACCCCTCCACTTT	CASSLLPYNSPLHF
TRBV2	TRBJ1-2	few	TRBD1	TGTGCCAGCAGTGTTGGGACAGGAAACTATGGCTACACCTTC	CASSVGTGNYGYTF
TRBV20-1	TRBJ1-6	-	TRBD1	TGCAGTGCTAGAGTGAACGGACAGGGAGGTTCACCCCTCCACTTT	CSARVNGQGGSPLHF
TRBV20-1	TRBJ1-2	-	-	TGCAGTGCTTTTAGCGGGGAAGCCTATGGCTACACCTTC	CSAFSGEAYGYTF
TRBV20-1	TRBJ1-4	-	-	TGCAGTGCCGGGAACTTCAATGAAAAACTGTTTTTT	CSAGNFNEKLFF
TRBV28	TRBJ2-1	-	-	TGTGCCAGCAGTTTACCCTTTCGGCCTGAGCAGTTCTTC	CASSLPFRPEQFF
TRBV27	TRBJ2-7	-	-	TGTGCCAGCAGTGGAGGGGATCACTTCGAGCAGTACTTC	CASSGGDHFEQYF
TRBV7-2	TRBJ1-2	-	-	TGTGCCAGCAGCAAAGTGACCGGGACGATCGGGGGCTACACCTTC	CASSKVTGTIGGYTF
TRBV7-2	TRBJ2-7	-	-	TGTGCCAGCACCCGTCGGGGGAGCGCCCACGAGCAGTACTTC	CASTRRGSAHEQYF
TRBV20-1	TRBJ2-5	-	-	TGCAGTGCTGGAACCGGGACGTTGAAAGAGACCCAGTACTTC	CSAGTGTLKETQYF
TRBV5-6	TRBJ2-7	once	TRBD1	TGTGCCAGCAGCTGGACAGGGGATGTCGACGAGCAGTACTTC	CASSWTGDVDEQYF
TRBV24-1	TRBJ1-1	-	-	TGTGCCACCAGTGTCGGCGTTAACACTGAAGCTTTCTTT	CATSVGVNTEAFF
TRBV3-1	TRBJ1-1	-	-	TGTGCCAGCAGCCAAGGACGACAGCGTAATGAAGCTTTCTTT	CASSQGRQRNEAFF
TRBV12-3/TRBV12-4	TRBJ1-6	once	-	TGTGCCAGCAGTTTAAGGGGAGTGGGTTCACCCCTCCACTTT	CASSLRGVGSPLHF
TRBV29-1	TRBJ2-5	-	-	TGCAGCGTTGAAGTGCAGCAAGAGACCCAGTACTTC	CSVEVQQETQYF
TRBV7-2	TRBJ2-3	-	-	TGTGCCAGCAGCTTGGGAACGTTCACAGATACGCAGTATTTT	CASSLGTFTDTQYF
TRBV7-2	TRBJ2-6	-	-	TGTGCCAGCAGCTTTAATGGGGCCAACGTCCTGACTTTC	CASSFNGANVLTF
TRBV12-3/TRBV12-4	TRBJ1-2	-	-	TGTGCCAGCCAGACGAGCAAAGGTGGGGGGCCTTCTGGCTACACCTTC	CASQTSKGGGPSGYTF
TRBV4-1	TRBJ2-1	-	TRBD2	TGCGCCAGCAGCCATATACCGGGACTAGGGCCCTACAATGAGCAGTTCTTC	CASSHIPGLGPYNEQFF
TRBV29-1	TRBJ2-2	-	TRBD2	TGCAGCGCAGACCACAGCGGGGGGAACACCGGGGAGCTGTTTTTT	CSADHSGGNTGELFF
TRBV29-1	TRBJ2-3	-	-	TGCAGCGTCGTACCCAGGGGACACACAGATACGCAGTATTTT	CSVVPRGHTDTQYF
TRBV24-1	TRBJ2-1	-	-	TGTGCCACCCAGAACCCAGGGGGGAACTACAATGAGCAGTTCTTC	CATQNPGGNYNEQFF
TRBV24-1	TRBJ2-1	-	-	TGTGCCACAAGAAAACTCCATGAGCAGTTCTTC	CATRKLHEQFF
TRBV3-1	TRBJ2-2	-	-	TGTGCCAGCAGCCAAGGTGGAGGGGGCATCACCGGGGAGCTGTTTTTT	CASSQGGGGITGELFF
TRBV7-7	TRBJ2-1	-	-	TGTGCTAGCAGCTTAGTCCCGGAAGGTTCGCAGTTCTTC	CASSLVPEGSQFF
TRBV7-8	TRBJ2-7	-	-	TGTGCCAGCAGCCCGACGTGGTACTTATTATACGAGCAGTACTTC	CASSPTWYLLYEQYF
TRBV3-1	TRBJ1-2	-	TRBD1	TGTGCCAGCAGCCCGCTAGACAGGGGAGTTGGCTACACCTTC	CASSPLDRGVGYTF
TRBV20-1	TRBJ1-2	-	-	TGCAGTGCTAGGACAGGCCATGGCTACACCTTC	CSARTGHGYTF
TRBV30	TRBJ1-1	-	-	TGTGCCTGGATGGGGGGGCTTTTGAACACTGAAGCTTTCTTT	CAWMGGLLNTEAFF
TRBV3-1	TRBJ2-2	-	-	TGTGCCAGCAGCCAATTATACACCGGGGAGCTGTTTTTT	CASSQLYTGELFF
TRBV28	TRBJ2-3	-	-	TGTGCCAGCAGTTTGGAGCCAAATACGCAGTATTTT	CASSLEPNTQYF
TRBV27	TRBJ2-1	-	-	TGTGCCAGCAGTTCAAGTCCTAGGGGGTACAATGGGCAGTTCTTC	CASSSSPRGYNGQFF
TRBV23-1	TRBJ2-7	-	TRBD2	TGCGCCAGCAGTCAAACCCGTCGGGGGGTGCCCTACGAGCAGTACTTC	CASSQTRRGVPYEQYF
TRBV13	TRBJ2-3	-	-	TGTGCCAGCAGCTTACCGCTCGGACAGTCTGGCACAGATACGCAGTATTTT	CASSLPLGQSGTDTQYF
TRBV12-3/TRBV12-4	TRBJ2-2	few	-	TGTGCCAGCAGTCTGCCCTCCGGGGAGCTGTTTTTT	CASSLPSGELFF
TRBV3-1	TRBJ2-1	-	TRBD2	TGTGCCAGCAGTAAAAGCGGCGGGAGAGGGAGTGAGCAGTTCTTC	CASSKSGGRGSEQFF
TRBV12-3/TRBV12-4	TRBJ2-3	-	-	TGTGCCAGCAGCACCGGGAACTGGGATACGCAGTATTTT	CASSTGNWDTQYF
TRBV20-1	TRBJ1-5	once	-	TGCAGTGCTAAGGGACACCAAATTCAGCCCCAGCATTTT	CSAKGHQIQPQHF
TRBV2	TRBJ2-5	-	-	TGTGCCAGCAGCATCCCGCCAGAGGGGGAGACCCAGTACTTC	CASSIPPEGETQYF
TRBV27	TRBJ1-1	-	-	TGTGCCAGCAGGGGAGGGCAGGTGAACACTGAAGCTTTCTTT	CASRGGQVNTEAFF
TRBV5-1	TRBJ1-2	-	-	TGCGCCAGCAGCTTGGGGCAGGCGGCCTACGGCTACACCTTC	CASSLGQAAYGYTF
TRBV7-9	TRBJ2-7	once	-	TGTGCCAGCAGCTTAGTACGGGAGTCTGACGAGCAGTACTTC	CASSLVRESDEQYF
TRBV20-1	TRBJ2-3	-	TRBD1	TGCAGTGCGCGGGACAGGGTGGTCACAGATACGCAGTATTTT	CSARDRVVTDTQYF
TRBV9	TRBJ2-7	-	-	TGTGCCAGCAGCGTAGACTACGGCACCTACGAGCAGTACTTC	CASSVDYGTYEQYF
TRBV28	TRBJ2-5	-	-	TGTGCCAGCAGGCAAGGGCAGTTTACGGAGACCCAGTACTTC	CASRQGQFTETQYF
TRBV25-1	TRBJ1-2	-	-	TGTGCCAGCAGTGGGGGCTATGGCTACACCTTC	CASSGGYGYTF